The 11 T cell receptor beta chains reported below all come from one sample, sequenced in a study of cytomegalovirus exposure and HLA in healthy donors. Amplification used 60 Vbeta primers and 13 Jbeta primers. Assay: immunoSEQ multiplex PCR; the TCRdb copy retains only in-frame clones and omits some. This repertoire shows about 240,000 clones, 70% to 90% found once; its top ten account for 0.24%. The source material was PBMCs. The origin of the receptors is a girl aged 2 to 10 in good health and CMV-seronegative.

The gene calls are TRBV5-1 and TRBJ1-1; no reliable D call. This CDR3 comprises 15 residues. Germline V gene data show CDR1 as SGHRS and CDR2 as YFSETQ. Between the trimmed V and J ends, which lost 0 bases and 5 bases, there was a span of 14 bases. The CDR3 protein is CASSLGMEGLTEAFF. The CDR3 DNA is TGCGCCAGCAGCTTGGGGATGGAGGGTTTAACTGAAGCTTTCTTT.

This chain links TRBV2 with TRBJ2-1, with TRBD2 matching over 9 bases. The V gene end was trimmed by 4 bases and the J gene end by 3 bases; junction bases not matched to a gene: 4. This CDR3 region has 15 residues. Germline loops: CDR1 SNHLY, CDR2 FYNNEI. The CDR3 region has the DNA TGTGCCAGCAGTGGGCGGGGGGGCTTCTACAATGAGCAGTTCTTC. Translating gives CASSGRGGFYNEQFF.

This chain links TRBV6-1 with TRBJ2-5; TRBD1 is a possible D gene (6 bases). This CDR3 comprises 12 residues. Germline CDR1 MNHNS, CDR2 SASEGT. Trimming removed 2 bases from V and 7 bases from J, with 8 bases in between. CDR3 in DNA: TGTGCCAGCAGTGAATACAGGGTGACCCAGTACTTC. Its translation: CASSEYRVTQYF.

This chain uses TRBV7-2 with TRBJ2-7; 8 bases are shared with TRBD2. CDR3 length equals 15 residues. Trimming took 1 base from V and 3 from J; bases not matched to a gene: 5. Per the germline V gene, CDR1 is SGHTA and CDR2 is FQGNSA. The DNA of the CDR3 is TGTGCCAGCAGCTTAGGGGGGACTAGTATCTACGAGCAGTACTTC. Translated, it gives CASSLGGTSIYEQYF.

The chain employs TRBV9 and TRBJ1-2, with D unclear. V lost 0 bases, J lost 0 bases, and 9 bases lay in between. The CDR3 is 15 amino acids. The V gene's germline CDR1 is SGDLS and CDR2 YYNGEE. CDR3 in DNA: TGTGCCAGCAGCGTAGACCCTAAAACTAACTATGGCTACACCTTC. Translating gives CASSVDPKTNYGYTF. Full variable domain (remainder filled in from reference TRBV9 and TRBJ1-2): DSGVTQTPKHLITATGQRVTLRCSPRSGDLSVYWYQQSLDQGLQFLIQYYNGEERAKGNILERFSAQQFPDLHSELNLSSLELGDSALYFCASSVDPKTNYGYTFGSGTRLTVV.

V and J are TRBV30 and TRBJ2-2; D is possibly TRBD1 (6 bases). V lost 3 bases to trimming and J lost 5 bases, with 16 bases between them. CDR1 GTSNPN and CDR2 SVGIG come from the germline V gene (reference sequence). This CDR3 has 15 amino acids. The CDR3 loop reads CAWRQGRVGTGELFF. Written as DNA, the CDR3 is TGTGCCTGGAGGCAGGGGCGAGTTGGGACCGGGGAGCTGTTTTTT. Looking up the rest from reference TRBV30 and TRBJ2-2 gives the full variable domain: SQTIHQWPATLVQPVGSPLSLECTVEGTSNPNLYWYRQAAGRGLQLLFYSVGIGQISSEVPQNLSASRPQDRQFILSSKKLLLSDSGFYLCAWRQGRVGTGELFFGEGSRLTVL.

V gene TRBV18 combines with J gene TRBJ1-3, with 8 bases fitting TRBD1. This CDR3 comprises 16 residues. Per the germline V gene, CDR1 is KGHSH and CDR2 is LQKENI. V shed 3 bases, J shed 4 bases, and the junction held 8 bases outside the gene matches. DNA of the CDR3: TGTGCCAGCTCACCCCCCAACAGGGGGGCGGGAAACACCATATATTTT. Translated: CASSPPNRGAGNTIYF.

The rearrangement joins TRBV2 to TRBJ2-1; TRBD2 is a possible D gene (5 bases). Trimming pared 7 bases from V and 4 bases from J, leaving 17 bases between. The V gene's germline CDR1 is SNHLY and CDR2 FYNNEI. This CDR3 has 15 residues. DNA for the CDR3: TGTGCCAGCAACCCTGCGGGTCCGGCATACAATGAGCAGTTCTTC. This sequence encodes CASNPAGPAYNEQFF.

This chain links TRBV15 with TRBJ2-1, with TRBD1 as a possible D gene (5 bases). Germline V gene sequence: CDR1 LNHNV, CDR2 YYDKDF (reference sequence). Trimming removed 0 bases from V and 6 bases from J, with 9 bases in between. CDR3 size: 14 residues. The CDR3 nucleotides are TGTGCCACCAGCAGAGATCTCCAGGGCAATGAGCAGTTCTTC. It codes for CATSRDLQGNEQFF. The full variable domain, rest sourced from reference TRBV15 and TRBJ2-1, is DAMVIQNPRYQVTQFGKPVTLSCSQTLNHNVMYWYQQKSSQAPKLLFHYYDKDFNNEADTPDNFQSRRPNTSFCFLDIRSPGLGDTAMYLCATSRDLQGNEQFFGPGTRLTVL.

The CDR3 region has the DNA TGCGCCAGCAGCCCCCGGACAGATCCTACTAACTATGGCTACACCTTC. The encoded protein is CASSPRTDPTNYGYTF. The chain has TRBV5-1 and TRBJ1-2; TRBD1 is a possible D gene (6 bases). Germline CDR1 and CDR2: SGHRS and YFSETQ. Deletions cut 4 bases from V and 0 bases from J, with 16 bases between. The CDR3 has 16 amino acids. Filled out from reference TRBV5-1 and TRBJ1-2, the complete variable domain reads KAGVTQTPRYLIKTRGQQVTLSCSPISGHRSVSWYQQTPGQGLQFLFEYFSETQRNKGNFPGRFSGRQFSNSRSEMNVSTLELGDSALYLCASSPRTDPTNYGYTFGSGTRLTVV.

The V call is TRBV27, the J call TRBJ2-1; 11 nucleotides match TRBD2. This CDR3 is built from 18 residues. The trim removed 4 bases at V and 5 bases at J, leaving 13 bases unmatched. The germline gives CDR1 MNHEY, CDR2 SMNVEV (reference sequence). CDR3 sequence reads: CASSSLTLAGGTDNEQFF. The CDR3 DNA follows: TGTGCCAGCAGTTCCCTGACGCTAGCGGGAGGTACTGACAATGAGCAGTTCTTC.